The sequence of this T cell receptor beta chain was determined in a study of T cells in Graves' hyperthyroidism and ophthalmopathy. Study as a whole: Staff took peripheral blood when the initial diagnosis was made, before any treatment began.

The CDR3 length is 16 residues. The ends were cut back, 5 bases at V and 0 bases at J, with 14 bases in the middle. Germline CDR1 reads LNHDA; CDR2 reads SQIVND (reference sequence). The PBMCs studied were ones that came from 10 ml fresh peripheral blood. This clonotype occurred many times. Antigen unknown. Study-wide results and limits: Researchers found most expanded thyroid clonotypes above 0.001 in blood as well. The model identified upcoming ophthalmopathy a median about 6.5 months ahead of onset.

Using RNA transcripts as the source, TCR beta CDR3 regions were amplified. Researchers ran a first-round RT-PCR on the TCR CDR3 using the HTBI primer set. TCRdb fed the multiplex PCR reads into MiXCR, producing one record per CDR3 protein. Among 350,000 to 400,000 distinct CDR3 sequences listed, approximately 19% were seen once. The origin of this receptor is a woman younger than 35 with Graves' hyperthyroidism. J is TRBJ1-5 and V is TRBV19, with TRBD1 as a possible D gene (6 bases). Source material: blood. In DNA form, the CDR3 reads TGTGCCAGTAGTTCCAGACAGGCTTATAGCAATCAGCCCCAGCATTTT. Its protein is CASSSRQAYSNQPQHF.